These 20 T cell receptor beta chains originate from one sample sequenced in a study of OX40 agonist ivuxolimab in advanced cancers. The data were produced by immunoSEQ multiplex PCR, yet TCRdb's version contains in-frame clones alone and is incomplete. This table holds about 67,000 clones, 85% found once. The sequencing used CD4+ or CD8+ T cells sorted from blood, collected in a trial of the OX40 agonist ivuxolimab. These receptors were obtained from an adult with an advanced solid tumor such as melanoma, head and neck, liver or kidney cancer.

The chain recombines TRBV7-6 with TRBJ2-7; 10 nucleotides match TRBD1. The germline V gene encodes CDR1 SGHVS and CDR2 FNYEAQ. This CDR3 is 15 amino acids long. The J segment lost 6 bases and the V segment lost 1 base, leaving 6 bases of the junction unmatched. This chain's CDR3 is CASSLGQGALSEQYF. The CDR3 region has the DNA TGTGCCAGCAGCTTAGGACAGGGGGCGCTTAGCGAGCAGTACTTC.

This chain links TRBV9 with TRBJ2-2, with D uncertain. The CDR3 totals 14 residues. V dropped 3 bases and J dropped 0 bases, with 6 bases sitting between them. Per germline, CDR1 SGDLS and CDR2 YYNGEE. The CDR3 loop is CASSGSANTGELFF. The CDR3 DNA reads TGTGCCAGCAGCGGATCCGCGAACACCGGGGAGCTGTTTTTT. The variable domain in full, completed from reference TRBV9 and TRBJ2-2, reads DSGVTQTPKHLITATGQRVTLRCSPRSGDLSVYWYQQSLDQGLQFLIQYYNGEERAKGNILERFSAQQFPDLHSELNLSSLELGDSALYFCASSGSANTGELFFGEGSRLTVL.

The V gene is TRBV18, the J gene TRBJ2-7; D tentatively reads TRBD1 or TRBD2 (6 bases each). This CDR3 is 15 amino acids long. Germline CDR1 KGHSH, CDR2 LQKENI. V was shortened by 1 base and J by 0 bases, with 10 bases between the two germline ends. The CDR3 DNA sequence: TGTGCCAGCTCACCACTAGGGGGGAGCTCCTACGAGCAGTACTTC. Its translation is CASSPLGGSSYEQYF.

With respect to this clone: Other DNA sequences within the sample encode an identical CDR3. This chain uses TRBV5-1 with TRBJ2-5; 7 bases fit TRBD1. This CDR3 has 14 amino acids. V shed 4 bases and J 5 bases; nucleotides not matched to a gene: 8. Germline-derived CDR1 and CDR2 are SGHRS and YFSETQ. CDR3 in amino acids: CASSPQGDGETQYF. Written as DNA, the CDR3 is TGCGCCAGCAGCCCGCAGGGGGATGGGGAGACCCAGTACTTC. The full variable domain, rest sourced from reference TRBV5-1 and TRBJ2-5, is KAGVTQTPRYLIKTRGQQVTLSCSPISGHRSVSWYQQTPGQGLQFLFEYFSETQRNKGNFPGRFSGRQFSNSRSEMNVSTLELGDSALYLCASSPQGDGETQYFGPGTRLLVL.

V gene TRBV27 combines with J gene TRBJ2-7, with D maybe TRBD2 (6 bases). Germline loops: CDR1 MNHEY, CDR2 SMNVEV (reference sequence). This CDR3 comprises 15 residues. Deletions cut 2 bases from V and 6 bases from J, with 17 bases between. The CDR3 DNA follows: TGTGCCAGCAGTTTAATCGGGACTCCTCCTGGCGAGCAGTACTTC. Translating it yields CASSLIGTPPGEQYF.

J is TRBJ1-1 and V is TRBV7-3; D is undetermined. CDR3 length equals 15 residues. Trimming removed 2 bases at V and 5 bases at J, with 15 bases between. Germline V lookup: CDR1 SGHTA, CDR2 FQGTGA. DNA for the CDR3: TGTGCCAGCAGCTTAGGCCCCAGGATCGGGACTGAAGCTTTCTTT. It is translated as CASSLGPRIGTEAFF.

The chain has TRBV29-1 and TRBJ2-1, with D unclear. Germline V CDR1 and CDR2: SQVTM, ANQGSEA. Trimming stripped 1 base from V and 4 bases from J, with 11 bases between. The length of the CDR3 is 14 residues. CDR3 protein: CSVEVFGLYNEQFF. CDR3 nucleotide sequence: TGCAGCGTTGAAGTATTCGGCCTTTACAATGAGCAGTTCTTC.

In its sample, this clone was seen a few times. The J gene is TRBJ1-2, the V gene TRBV4-3; 9 positions match TRBD1. Germline lookup yields CDR1 LGHNA and CDR2 YSLEER. The CDR3 loop spans 14 amino acids. V trimming: 3 bases; J trimming: 5 bases; junction bases outside the gene matches: 4. In DNA form, the CDR3 reads TGCGCCAGCAGCCAGCCGGGACAGGGTTATGGCTACACCTTC. Its protein is CASSQPGQGYGYTF.

A few counts support this clone. The chain couples TRBV11-2 to TRBJ2-7; D remains ambiguous. The germline V gene encodes CDR1 SGHAT and CDR2 FQNNGV. V lost 5 bases and J 4 bases, leaving 6 bases between the germline ends. This CDR3 spans 11 amino acids. The CDR3 sequence is CASSPQYEQYF. The CDR3 nucleotides are TGTGCCAGCAGCCCCCAGTACGAGCAGTACTTC.

This clone showed up just a few times. This sequence joins TRBV2 and TRBJ1-1; unclear D gene. The CDR3 is made up of 14 amino acids. V shed 4 bases and J shed 6 bases, with 15 bases lying between them. The V gene's germline CDR1 is SNHLY and CDR2 FYNNEI. The CDR3 bases are TGTGCCAGCAGTGCTAAGTTGGAGAGCGCTGAAGCTTTCTTT. Protein: CASSAKLESAEAFF.

The rearrangement joins TRBV5-4 to TRBJ2-7; 8 bases line up with TRBD2. After removal of 1 base from V and 11 bases from J, the junction contained 8 bases not matched to a gene. This CDR3 spans 13 amino acids. Germline-derived CDR1 and CDR2 are SGHNT and YYREEE (reference sequence). CDR3 sequence: CASSLPLGGGKYF. CDR3 nucleotide sequence: TGTGCCAGCAGCTTGCCCCTCGGGGGGGGTAAGTACTTC.

The gene calls are TRBV29-1 and TRBJ2-5; D may correspond to TRBD1 or TRBD2 (6 bases each). This CDR3 is 14 amino acids long. V was trimmed by 0 bases and J by 4 bases, leaving 12 bases between them. Germline V gives CDR1 SQVTM, CDR2 ANQGSEA. Here the CDR3 DNA reads TGCAGCGTTGAAGAGTTAGGAGGGGGAGAGACCCAGTACTTC. It is translated as CSVEELGGGETQYF.

The chain uses TRBV5-1 and TRBJ1-4, with TRBD1 identical over 7 bases. The junction had 8 bases not matched to a gene; V was cut back by 4 bases and J by 5 bases. Germline CDR1 reads SGHRS; CDR2 reads YFSETQ. The CDR3 sequence is 15 residues long. In DNA, the CDR3 is TGCGCCAGCAGCCCTACCGGGACAGAAAATGAAAAACTGTTTTTT. Its translation: CASSPTGTENEKLFF.

The chain recombines TRBV7-9 with TRBJ2-5; D may match TRBD1 or TRBD2 (6 bases each). Near its end, the DNA agrees better with TRBJ2-7, so the J call may be wrong. Germline lookup yields CDR1 SEHNR and CDR2 FQNEAQ (reference sequence). The CDR3 runs to 13 residues. CDR3 sequence (DNA): TGTGCCAGCAGCTTGGATAAGGGGGGCGAGCAGTACTTC. This translates into CASSLDKGGEQYF.

The chain links TRBV10-3 to TRBJ2-5; D possibly corresponds to TRBD1 (5 bases). V gave up 0 bases and J gave up 4 bases, with 12 bases separating them. The CDR3 is 15 residues long. CDR1 and CDR2 from the germline V gene are ENHRY and SYGVKD. The DNA of the CDR3 is TGTGCCATCAGTGAGTCGTCAGGGCAGCGAGAGACCCAGTACTTC. Translated, it gives CAISESSGQRETQYF.

The chain employs TRBV11-1 and TRBJ2-7, with D unclear. The CDR3 has 15 amino acids. The germline V gene encodes CDR1 SGHAT and CDR2 FQDESV (reference sequence). The V and J ends lost 2 bases and 2 bases respectively, with 13 bases between them. Here the CDR3 reads CASSLLSYPTYEQYF. The CDR3 DNA follows: TGTGCCAGCAGCTTACTATCGTACCCAACCTACGAGCAGTACTTC.

This clone was seen a single time. This rearrangement joins TRBV6-5 to TRBJ2-2; D is possibly TRBD2 (6 bases). CDR3 length: 14 residues. V shed 5 bases and J shed 5 bases, with 12 bases lying between them. Germline V gene lookup returns CDR1 MNHEY and CDR2 SVGAGI. The CDR3 spells CASSPQAGTGELFF. CDR3 coding DNA: TGTGCCAGCAGTCCCCAGGCGGGGACCGGGGAGCTGTTTTTT.

This clone came up once. The J gene is TRBJ1-4, the V gene TRBV27, with D perhaps TRBD1 (5 bases). The CDR3 runs to 16 residues. Per germline, CDR1 MNHEY and CDR2 SMNVEV (reference sequence). The V and J ends lost 3 bases and 1 base respectively, with 12 bases between them. This chain's CDR3 is CASSLTHRLTNEKLFF. CDR3 bases: TGTGCCAGCAGTTTGACCCACAGGTTAACTAATGAAAAACTGTTTTTT.

This chain links TRBV15 with TRBJ1-2, with D perhaps matching TRBD1 (6 bases). Trimming cost V 0 bases and J 7 bases, with 12 bases left between them. CDR1 LNHNV and CDR2 YYDKDF come from the germline V gene (reference sequence). The CDR3 spans 14 residues. The CDR3 region is CATSRDRGAGGYTF. CDR3 coding DNA: TGTGCCACCAGCAGAGACCGGGGGGCTGGTGGCTACACCTTC.

This chain links TRBV9 with TRBJ1-2; 7 positions agree with TRBD1. The J segment lost 7 bases and the V segment lost 2 bases, leaving 11 bases of the junction unmatched. This CDR3 contains 15 residues. Germline V gene sequence: CDR1 SGDLS, CDR2 YYNGEE. This CDR3 reads CASSVTVGTAGGYTF. DNA for the CDR3: TGTGCCAGCAGCGTTACAGTCGGGACAGCTGGTGGCTACACCTTC. The complete variable domain, with remaining parts taken from reference TRBV9 and TRBJ1-2, reads DSGVTQTPKHLITATGQRVTLRCSPRSGDLSVYWYQQSLDQGLQFLIQYYNGEERAKGNILERFSAQQFPDLHSELNLSSLELGDSALYFCASSVTVGTAGGYTFGSGTRLTVV.